This record covers a single T cell receptor (beta chain). Looked up from germline, CDR1 is MNHEY and CDR2 is SMNVEV (reference sequence). The CDR3 is 17 residues long. J gave up 2 bases and V 2 bases, and 9 bases lay outside the gene matches. The source of the sample is a study of technical replicates of blood from a handful of donors. Libraries were prepared by immunoSEQ multiplex PCR; TCRdb keeps only in-frame clonotypes and omits some of them. This sample has around 73,000 clones; approximately 90% occur once, and the top ten carry approximately 4.6%. Source material: PBMCs. J is TRBJ2-5 and V is TRBV27; TRBD2 matches 9 bases. The sequence came from a human donor in good health. Some clones in this sample may be carry-over from other donors' samples. The CDR3 bases are TGTGCCAGCAGTTTAGGGCGGCTAGCGGGGTCTCAAGAGACCCAGTACTTC. Translation: CASSLGRLAGSQETQYF.